This TCR beta chain stems from a study of blood T cell repertoires in COVID-19. Turning to the study itself: Samples representing acute and convalescent COVID-19 were sourced from the United States, Italy and Spain. PBMCs, B-cell-depleted T cells, or T cells provided the cDNA or gDNA that made up the material.

Authors' methods: Estimated nucleated cell counts came from reference gene primer amplification. Method: immunoSEQ multiplex PCR; TCRdb's copy keeps in-frame clones and lacks some. V, J and clone size reflect that table, while D and trimming were determined from the DNA. There are about 280,000 clones in the sample; nearly 90% occur only once, and about 8.5% lies in the top ten. Looked up from germline, CDR1 is SGHKS and CDR2 is YYEKEE (reference sequence). The CDR3 extends over 13 amino acids. V lost 4 bases to trimming and J lost 2 bases, with 9 bases between them. Sequencing was performed on peripheral blood. The TCR was taken from a man aged 18 to 35 with active or convalescent COVID-19. This sequence joins TRBV5-5 and TRBJ1-2, with D maybe TRBD1 (5 bases). The CDR3 here is CASSPDTNYGYTF. CDR3 coding DNA: TGTGCCAGCAGCCCGGACACGAACTATGGCTACACCTTC.